Described below is a single TCR beta chain sequence and its context. What antigen it recognizes has not been identified. Per-base quality was not reported, and no clone a single base away is much larger than it. The protocol used for the library was the immunoSEQ multiplex PCR assay. To provide template for TCR sequencing, every sample had RNA extracted and reverse transcribed into cDNA. First-strand cDNA was synthesized using SuperScript III with a 2:1 mix of oligo-dT and random hexamers. A synthetic immune receptor repertoire was used to assess amplification bias, and residual bias was removed computationally. The study's own analysis went as follows. After raw reads were preprocessed to remove errors, the CDR3 was defined following IMGT conventions as running from the conserved cysteine to phenylalanine. Clonality was computed as 1 minus the Shannon entropy, with the entropy normalized by log2 of the number of productive unique TCRs. CD4 or CD8 identity of scalp clones was inferred by cross-referencing scalp TCRbeta sequences with sorted blood CD4 and CD8 repertoires. TCRdb stores this immuneACCESS table with in-frame sequences only. Part of the clones is absent; in the studies checked, under half of the shortfall reflects unresolved V genes, and no reason is known for the rest. V and J calls and clone size are as listed in that table; D and trimming were resolved from the DNA. The sample table shows 150,000 to 200,000 clones, and about three fifths are seen once. The top ten clonotypes cover 4.5% to 5% of the sample.

Trimming takes 6 bases off V and 2 bases off J; junction bases not matched to a gene: 6. The germline V gene encodes CDR1 SQVTM and CDR2 ANQGSEA. Including cysteine and phenylalanine, the CDR3 has 15 amino acids. Kept here is only the CDR3 DNA, which spans 45 bases and is read in frame from base 1. This specimen comes from a study of CD8+ T cells in alopecia areata (dated by TCRdb to 2017 to 2018). Concerning the study at large: High-throughput TCRbeta sequencing was used to examine T cell clonal expansion in alopecia areata in both the C3H/HeJ mouse model and human patients. Scalp clonality was compared across normal scalp (n=4), patchy alopecia areata scalp (n=8), and alopecia totalis/universalis scalp (n=8). The RNA source kit depended on sample type: the PAXgene miRNA kit for fixed scalp, the miRNeasy kit for PBMCs, and the RNeasy kit for mouse skin. TCRbeta CDR3 regions were amplified by immunoSEQ multiplex PCR using 35 Vbeta forward and 13 Jbeta reverse primers. On the human side, TCRbeta sequencing was run on scalp tissue and on sorted CD4+ and CD8+ peripheral blood T cells from healthy controls and from alopecia areata patients with either patchy or totalis/universalis disease.

PBMCs were separated by density centrifugation and stained for CD3, CD4 and CD8, after which CD4+ and CD8+ T cells were sorted on a FACSAria. Scalp biopsies and blood samples were provided by unaffected controls. What the research found in general, with its limitations: Shared TCR sequences between patients were less evident than in mice, which may be partly attributable to HLA diversity in the patient population. Lesional scalp, especially in alopecia totalis/universalis, showed higher clonality and more expanded CD8+ clones than normal scalp, suggesting antigenic drive. Scalp TCR repertoire analysis is complicated because resident alphabeta T cells in normal human skin are also sequenced, whereas mouse skin is dominated by gammadelta T cells.

The chain was built from TRBV29-1 and TRBJ2-1, and 11 junction bases match TRBD2. Sequencing was carried out using CD4+ T cells sorted from blood. The clonotype comes from a human donor in good health. The CDR3 protein is CSVQGTSGTYNEQFF. The nucleotides are TGCAGCGTCCAGGGGACTAGCGGAACCTACAATGAGCAGTTCTTC.